Presented here are 5 T cell receptor beta chains from one specimen sequenced in a study of CD8 T cells in Susac syndrome. The RNA, roughly 0.5 to 1 ug, was put through reverse transcription using random hexamers. TCRdb used MiXCR to reprocess the immunoSEQ multiplex PCR reads, holding one entry per CDR3 protein. The data contain 180,000 or so distinct CDR3 sequences, nearly 95% of them singletons. What was sequenced was CD4+ T cells from PBMCs. The receptors derive from a human donor with multiple sclerosis.

The V and J genes are TRBV20-1 and TRBJ2-7; 10 bases are shared with TRBD2. With V trimmed by 4 bases and J by 3 bases, 6 bases remained unmatched. There are 14 residues in the CDR3. CDR1 is DFQATT and CDR2 is SNEGSKA in the germline V gene (reference sequence). CDR3 DNA: TGCAGTGCTACTTGGGGGACTAGCGACTACGAGCAGTACTTC. This gives the protein CSATWGTSDYEQYF.

The chain recombines TRBV29-1 with TRBJ2-1; 7 bases are shared with TRBD2. With V trimmed by 4 bases and J by 0 bases, 6 bases remained unmatched. CDR3 length equals 15 residues. Per germline, CDR1 SQVTM and CDR2 ANQGSEA. CDR3 amino acids: CSVGSGPSSYNEQFF. The CDR3 DNA follows: TGCAGCGTTGGTAGCGGGCCCAGCTCCTACAATGAGCAGTTCTTC.

The genes are TRBV6-2 or TRBV6-3 and TRBJ2-1; D unclear. Germline V gene data show CDR1 as MNHEY and CDR2 as SVGEGT. This CDR3 has 13 residues. Trimming cost V 2 bases and J 5 bases, with 7 bases left between them. Here the CDR3 reads CASSYRSNNEQFF. The DNA for the CDR3 is TGTGCCAGCAGTTACCGCAGTAACAATGAGCAGTTCTTC.

This clonotype appeared once. The chain joins TRBV30 to TRBJ2-1, with D possibly being TRBD2 (6 bases). The V gene lost 4 bases and the J gene lost 9 bases, with 19 bases spanning the gap. Germline-derived CDR1 and CDR2 are GTSNPN and SVGIG (reference sequence). The CDR3 has 14 amino acids. CDR3 nucleotides: TGTGCCTGGATTTCAGCGGGTATGCGGGGTGAGCAGTTCTTC. Translating gives CAWISAGMRGEQFF.

CDR3: CATSSPYRDYGYTF. CDR3 coding DNA: TGTGCCACCAGCAGCCCGTACAGGGACTATGGCTACACCTTC. V is TRBV15 and J is TRBJ1-2; tentatively, D is TRBD1 (6 bases). V dropped 3 bases and J dropped 3 bases, with 11 bases sitting between them. Germline assignment: CDR1 LNHNV and CDR2 YYDKDF (reference sequence). This CDR3 region has 14 residues.